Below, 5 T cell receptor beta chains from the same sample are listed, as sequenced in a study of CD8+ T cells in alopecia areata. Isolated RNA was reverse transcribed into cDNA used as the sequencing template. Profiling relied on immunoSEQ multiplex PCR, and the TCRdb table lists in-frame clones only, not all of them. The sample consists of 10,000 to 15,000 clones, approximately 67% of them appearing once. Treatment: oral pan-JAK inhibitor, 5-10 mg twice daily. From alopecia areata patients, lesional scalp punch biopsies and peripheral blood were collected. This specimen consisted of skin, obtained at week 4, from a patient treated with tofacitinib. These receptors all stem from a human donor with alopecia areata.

The DNA of the CDR3 is TGTGCCAGCAGCTTACGACGGAATGAGCAGTTCTTC. Translation: CASSLRRNEQFF. The genes are TRBV7-2 and TRBJ2-1, with D unresolved. V was pared by 2 bases and J by 7 bases, with 6 bases between. Per germline, CDR1 SGHTA and CDR2 FQGNSA. The CDR3 has 12 residues.

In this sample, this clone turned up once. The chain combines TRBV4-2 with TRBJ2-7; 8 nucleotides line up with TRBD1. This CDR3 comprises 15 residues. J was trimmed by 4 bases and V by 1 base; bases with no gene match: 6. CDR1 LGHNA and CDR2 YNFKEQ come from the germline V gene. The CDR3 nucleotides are TGTGCCAGCAGCCAAGTGGGACAGGCCCGGTACGAGCAGTACTTC. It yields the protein CASSQVGQARYEQYF.

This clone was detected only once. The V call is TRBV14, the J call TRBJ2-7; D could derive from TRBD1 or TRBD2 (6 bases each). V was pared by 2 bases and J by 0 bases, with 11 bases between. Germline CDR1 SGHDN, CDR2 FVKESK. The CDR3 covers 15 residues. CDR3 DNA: TGTGCCAGCAGCCAAATCGGGGGCAACTCCTACGAGCAGTACTTC. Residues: CASSQIGGNSYEQYF. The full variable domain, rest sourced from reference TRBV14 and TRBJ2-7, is EAGVTQFPSHSVIEKGQTVTLRCDPISGHDNLYWYRRVMGKEIKFLLHFVKESKQDESGMPNNRFLAERTGGTYSTLKVQPAELEDSGVYFCASSQIGGNSYEQYFGPGTRLTVT.

CDR3 amino acids: CASSFDPGRQETQYF. The CDR3 DNA reads TGTGCCAGCAGCTTCGATCCGGGGAGGCAAGAGACCCAGTACTTC. The chain recombines TRBV7-2 with TRBJ2-5; possible D gene TRBD2, 6 bases. Germline values: CDR1 SGHTA, CDR2 FQGNSA. V lost 3 bases, J lost 2 bases, and 13 bases lay in between. This CDR3 has 15 residues.

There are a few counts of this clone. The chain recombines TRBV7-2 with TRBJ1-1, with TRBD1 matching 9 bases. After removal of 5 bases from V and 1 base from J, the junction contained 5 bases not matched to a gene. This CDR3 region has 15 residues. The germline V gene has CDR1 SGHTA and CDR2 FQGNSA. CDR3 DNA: TGTGCCAGCAGCCCCTGGGGACAGGGGAACACTGAAGCTTTCTTT. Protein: CASSPWGQGNTEAFF.